The 5 T cell receptor beta chains reported below all come from one sample, sequenced in a study of CD8 T cells in Susac syndrome. The authors reverse transcribed roughly 0.5 to 1 ug RNA with random hexamers. TCRdb recomputed calls from the immunoSEQ multiplex PCR reads with MiXCR, one row per CDR3 protein. The sample shows tens of thousands of distinct CDR3 sequences, 95% to 96% of them seen only once. The sequencing input was CD8+ T cells from PBMCs. The receptor set was obtained from a human donor with Susac syndrome.

The gene calls are TRBV9 and TRBJ2-2; no firm D call. CDR1 SGDLS and CDR2 YYNGEE come from the germline V gene. V was cut by 3 bases and J by 5 bases, with 5 bases left in between. This CDR3 has 12 amino acids. The CDR3 coding sequence is TGTGCCAGCAGCGCAAGTACCGGGGAGCTGTTTTTT. This sequence encodes CASSASTGELFF.

The genes are TRBV7-2 and TRBJ2-1; no reliable D call. Trimming cost V 5 bases and J 9 bases, with 14 bases left between them. Germline V lookup: CDR1 SGHTA, CDR2 FQGNSA. This CDR3 is 13 amino acids long. The CDR3 bases are TGTGCCAGCAGCGGAGTACCTAGAGTTGAGCAGTTCTTC. Amino acid sequence: CASSGVPRVEQFF.

The chain couples TRBV4-1 to TRBJ1-5; D perhaps matches TRBD1 (6 bases). Deletions cut 0 bases from V and 12 bases from J, with 18 bases between. From germline, CDR1 is MGHRA and CDR2 YSYEKL. The CDR3 runs 15 residues. The CDR3 DNA follows: TGCGCCAGCAGCCAAGATGTGGACAGCACGCGTTACCAGCATTTT. Its protein product is CASSQDVDSTRYQHF.

The chain links TRBV6-1 to TRBJ1-6; D unresolved. CDR3 length: 17 amino acids. The ends were cut back, 5 bases at V and 4 bases at J, with 18 bases in the middle. Germline values: CDR1 MNHNS, CDR2 SASEGT. The CDR3 here is CASSTPRDRVYNSPLHF. CDR3 DNA: TGTGCCAGCAGTACCCCCCGGGATCGGGTATATAATTCACCCCTCCACTTT.

This chain uses TRBV10-3 with TRBJ1-6, with D uncertain. The ends were cut back, 0 bases at V and 10 bases at J, with 7 bases in the middle. This CDR3 has 13 amino acids. Germline V gene sequence: CDR1 ENHRY, CDR2 SYGVKD. The CDR3 reads CAISESPPSPLHF. The CDR3 region has the DNA TGTGCCATCAGTGAGTCCCCACCATCACCCCTCCACTTT.